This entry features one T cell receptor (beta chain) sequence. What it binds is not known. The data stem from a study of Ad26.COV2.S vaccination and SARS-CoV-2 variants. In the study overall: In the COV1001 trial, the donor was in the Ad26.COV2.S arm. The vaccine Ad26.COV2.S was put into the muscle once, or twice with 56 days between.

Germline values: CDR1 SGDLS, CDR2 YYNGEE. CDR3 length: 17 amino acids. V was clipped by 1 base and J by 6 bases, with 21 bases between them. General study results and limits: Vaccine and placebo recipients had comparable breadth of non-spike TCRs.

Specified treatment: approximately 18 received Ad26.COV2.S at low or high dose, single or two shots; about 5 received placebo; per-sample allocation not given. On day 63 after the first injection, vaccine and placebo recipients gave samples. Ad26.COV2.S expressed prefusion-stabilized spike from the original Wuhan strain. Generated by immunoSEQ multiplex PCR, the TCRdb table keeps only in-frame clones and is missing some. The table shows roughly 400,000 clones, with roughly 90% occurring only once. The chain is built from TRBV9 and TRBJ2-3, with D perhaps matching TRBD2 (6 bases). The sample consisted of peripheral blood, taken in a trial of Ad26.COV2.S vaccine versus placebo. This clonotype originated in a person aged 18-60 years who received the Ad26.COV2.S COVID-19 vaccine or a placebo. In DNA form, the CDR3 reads TGTGCCAGCAGCGTATTGGAGGCGGGACCATCCGGGGATACGCAGTATTTT. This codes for CASSVLEAGPSGDTQYF.